The next 23 T cell receptor beta chains were all read from a single sample in a study of blood T cell repertoires in COVID-19. Sequencing used immunoSEQ multiplex PCR; TCRdb keeps in-frame clones, though not all of them. The table records roughly 100,000 clones, approximately 72% of them present only once. Sequencing was carried out using peripheral blood. These receptors came from an older woman with acute or convalescent COVID-19.

The chain recombines TRBV25-1 with TRBJ2-2; 7 bases are a match to TRBD2. The germline gives CDR1 MGHDK, CDR2 SYGVNS. V lost 1 base and J lost 3; bases outside the gene matches: 8. The length of the CDR3 is 17 residues. The CDR3 sequence is CASSEFGGWVDTGELFF. The CDR3 nucleotides read TGTGCCAGCAGTGAATTCGGGGGGTGGGTGGACACCGGGGAGCTGTTTTTT.

DNA for the CDR3: TGTGCCAGCAGTTACGGGGACAGGGGAAGCACTGAAGCTTTCTTT. It encodes CASSYGDRGSTEAFF. V is TRBV6-5 and J is TRBJ1-1, with TRBD1 matching 10 bases. The CDR3 is 15 amino acids. Germline CDR1 MNHEY, CDR2 SVGAGI. J was trimmed by 4 bases and V by 2 bases; bases with no gene match: 4.

This clone came up a few times. The rearrangement uses TRBV28 and TRBJ1-6; 10 bases are shared with TRBD1. The junction had 7 bases not matched to a gene; V was cut back by 6 bases and J by 8 bases. This CDR3 is 15 amino acids long. Germline CDR1 MDHEN, CDR2 SYDVKM. CDR3 coding DNA: TGTGCCAGCAGAGGACGACAGGGGGCGGATTCACCCCTCCACTTT. Its protein is CASRGRQGADSPLHF.

This clone came up a few times. V and J are TRBV6-2 or TRBV6-3 and TRBJ1-1; weak D call: TRBD1 (6 bases). CDR1 and CDR2 (germline): MNHEY, SVGEGT. This CDR3 has 14 residues. Trimming removed 5 bases from V and 11 bases from J, with 21 bases in between. DNA for the CDR3: TGTGCCAGCAGTGCCCTATACGAAGAGGGACACGCTTTCTTT. Translating gives CASSALYEEGHAFF.

The chain has TRBV19 and TRBJ2-2; 11 bases align to TRBD2. The V gene's germline CDR1 is LNHDA and CDR2 SQIVND (reference sequence). The CDR3 loop spans 17 amino acids. The V gene end was trimmed by 7 bases and the J gene end by 2 bases; junction bases not matched to a gene: 9. CDR3 region: CASTLASGGFNTGELFF. Here the CDR3 DNA reads TGTGCCAGTACGTTGGCTAGCGGGGGGTTTAACACCGGGGAGCTGTTTTTT. Variable domain in full (rest from reference TRBV19 and TRBJ2-2): DGGITQSPKYLFRKEGQNVTLSCEQNLNHDAMYWYRQDPGQGLRLIYYSQIVNDFQKGDIAEGYSVSREKKESFPLTVTSAQKNPTAFYLCASTLASGGFNTGELFFGEGSRLTVL.

This clone was detected a few times. The rearrangement uses TRBV2 and TRBJ1-3; D unresolved. The V end was cut by 5 bases, the J end by 0 bases, with 8 bases between. CDR3 length equals 14 residues. CDR1 is SNHLY, CDR2 FYNNEI, per germline. The CDR3 spells CASSWANSGNTIYF. In nucleotides, the CDR3 is TGTGCCAGCAGTTGGGCCAACTCTGGAAACACCATATATTTT.

The chain carries TRBV6-2 or TRBV6-3 and TRBJ1-2; D might be TRBD1 (6 bases). CDR3 length equals 15 residues. Trimming cost V 5 bases and J 2 bases, with 15 bases left between them. The germline V gene encodes CDR1 MNHEY and CDR2 SVGEGT. The CDR3: CASSLDTGHNYGYTF. DNA of the CDR3: TGTGCCAGCAGTCTTGATACGGGACACAACTATGGCTACACCTTC.

This chain joins TRBV9 and TRBJ2-5; perhaps TRBD2 as D (5 bases). Germline CDR1 and CDR2: SGDLS and YYNGEE. The length of the CDR3 is 16 residues. V lost 0 bases and J lost 1, with 13 bases in between. Here the CDR3 DNA reads TGTGCCAGCAGCGTAGCGACAAGCCGGGGCCAAGAGACCCAGTACTTC. Protein: CASSVATSRGQETQYF.

The sample holds a few counts of this clone. The chain employs TRBV30 and TRBJ1-2; D is undetermined. The CDR3 is 12 amino acids. CDR1 and CDR2 from the germline V gene are GTSNPN and SVGIG (reference sequence). With 0 bases removed from V and 4 bases from J, the gap between germline ends came to 6 bases. CDR3 in amino acids: CAWSVRGYGYTF. The CDR3 DNA reads as TGTGCCTGGAGTGTACGAGGCTATGGCTACACCTTC.

The chain is built from TRBV27 and TRBJ2-3; 10 bases fit TRBD2. Unmatched junction bases numbered 10, after V lost 5 bases and J lost 5 bases. The CDR3 is 16 amino acids. Germline V gene sequence: CDR1 MNHEY, CDR2 SMNVEV (reference sequence). Written as DNA, the CDR3 is TGTGCCAGCAGTGTTAGCGGGGGGTTTACTGTAGATACGCAGTATTTT. The encoded protein is CASSVSGGFTVDTQYF.

The rearrangement links TRBV10-3 to TRBJ1-3, with D unresolved. Germline V gene sequence: CDR1 ENHRY, CDR2 SYGVKD. This CDR3 contains 11 residues. The V and J ends lost 0 bases and 11 bases respectively, with 5 bases between them. The CDR3, as DNA: TGTGCCATCAGTGAGTCTAGTTCCATATATTTT. Its protein product is CAISESSSIYF.

The V gene is TRBV14, the J gene TRBJ1-4; TRBD1 might be the D (6 bases). V was pared by 1 base and J by 8 bases, with 20 bases between. From germline, CDR1 is SGHDN and CDR2 FVKESK. The CDR3 runs 17 residues. This CDR3 is CASSQAMGAFAREKLFF. Here the CDR3 DNA reads TGTGCCAGCAGCCAAGCCATGGGGGCCTTCGCTCGGGAAAAACTGTTTTTT.

CDR3 sequence reads: CASSGTIAGTSGFSEQFF. CDR3 DNA: TGTGCCAGCAGTGGAACTATCGCGGGGACTAGCGGATTCAGTGAGCAGTTCTTC. The chain has TRBV6-1 and TRBJ2-1, with 11 bases aligning to TRBD2. CDR1 and CDR2 from the germline V gene are MNHNS and SASEGT. Trimming cost V 4 bases and J 9 bases; bases outside gene matches: 17. The CDR3 totals 18 residues.

This chain joins TRBV19 and TRBJ1-4, with D perhaps matching TRBD1 (5 bases). CDR3 length equals 16 residues. Germline V gives CDR1 LNHDA, CDR2 SQIVND (reference sequence). The V gene lost 6 bases and the J gene lost 4 bases, with 18 bases spanning the gap. CDR3 region: CASRMARAPDNEKLFF. The CDR3 DNA reads TGTGCCAGTAGAATGGCCAGGGCCCCTGATAATGAAAAACTGTTTTTT. Full variable domain (missing parts from reference TRBV19 and TRBJ1-4): DGGITQSPKYLFRKEGQNVTLSCEQNLNHDAMYWYRQDPGQGLRLIYYSQIVNDFQKGDIAEGYSVSREKKESFPLTVTSAQKNPTAFYLCASRMARAPDNEKLFFGSGTQLSVL.

The V and J genes are TRBV6-6 and TRBJ1-5; D uncertain. This CDR3 contains 14 residues. In germline, CDR1 is MNHNY, CDR2 SVGAGI (reference sequence). Trimming shortened V by 0 bases and J by 5 bases, and 8 bases separated the two germline ends. In DNA, the CDR3 is TGTGCCAGCAGTTACTCCTCCGGTGATCAGCCCCAGCATTTT. It encodes CASSYSSGDQPQHF.

The chain employs TRBV12-3 or TRBV12-4 and TRBJ1-6, with 10 bases identical to TRBD1. The CDR3 contains 13 residues. Trimming cost V 5 bases and J 9 bases; bases outside gene matches: 1. In DNA, the CDR3 is TGTGCCAGCAGTGGACAGGGGGGTTCACCCCTCCACTTT. Translated, it gives CASSGQGGSPLHF.

The chain joins TRBV15 to TRBJ1-4; the D gene is possibly TRBD1 (6 bases). The CDR3 is 16 residues long. V lost 5 bases, J lost 5 bases, and 18 bases lay in between. Looked up from germline, CDR1 is LNHNV and CDR2 is YYDKDF (reference sequence). The CDR3 sequence: CATSGGRTAENEKLFF. CDR3 DNA: TGTGCCACCAGCGGAGGCCGGACAGCCGAAAATGAAAAACTGTTTTTT.

The chain employs TRBV7-2 and TRBJ2-2; 8 positions match TRBD2. Germline trimming cut 1 base from V and 4 bases from J; bases unmatched to any gene: 5. Germline V gives CDR1 SGHTA, CDR2 FQGNSA. CDR3 length: 16 residues. Here the CDR3 reads CASSLGGGILTGELFF. The CDR3 DNA reads as TGTGCCAGCAGCTTAGGCGGGGGGATCCTCACCGGGGAGCTGTTTTTT.

The chain is built from TRBV6-2 or TRBV6-3 and TRBJ1-1; maybe TRBD1 (5 bases). Germline V gene sequence: CDR1 MNHEY, CDR2 SVGEGT. The CDR3 loop spans 13 amino acids. The V end lost 2 bases, the J end lost 5 bases, and 9 bases lay between the germline ends. The CDR3 is CASSYVQGTEAFF. Written as DNA, the CDR3 is TGTGCCAGCAGTTACGTGCAGGGAACTGAAGCTTTCTTT.

This chain uses TRBV4-1 with TRBJ2-2; TRBD2 is a possible D gene (8 bases). This CDR3 spans 21 amino acids. Germline V lookup: CDR1 MGHRA, CDR2 YSYEKL. V was trimmed by 4 bases and J by 5 bases, leaving 32 bases between them. In nucleotides, the CDR3 is TGCGCCAGCAGCCTAGGGGGCGGGGGTCTAGCGGGCGTAGGCAGGACCGGGGAGCTGTTTTTT. This translates into CASSLGGGGLAGVGRTGELFF.

This clone was counted a single time. This chain uses TRBV25-1 with TRBJ2-7, with a possible D match to TRBD1 (6 bases). Trimming removed 3 bases from V and 3 bases from J, with 21 bases in between. The CDR3 extends over 17 amino acids. From germline, CDR1 is MGHDK and CDR2 SYGVNS. CDR3 sequence reads: CASSDRSTIRGHYEQYF. Written as DNA, the CDR3 is TGTGCCAGCAGTGACCGATCCACCATCAGGGGACACTACGAGCAGTACTTC.

The CDR3: CASYTGQDNEQFF. DNA for the CDR3: TGTGCCAGCTACACTGGACAGGACAATGAGCAGTTCTTC. The chain employs TRBV7-8 and TRBJ2-1, with 7 nucleotides matching TRBD1. Germline CDR1 reads SGHVS; CDR2 reads FQNEAQ. J gave up 5 bases and V 8 bases, and 6 bases lay outside the gene matches. The CDR3 loop spans 13 amino acids.

This clone was counted only a few times. The chain is built from TRBV25-1 and TRBJ2-5; a weak D match, TRBD2 (5 bases). The germline V gene encodes CDR1 MGHDK and CDR2 SYGVNS. The CDR3 runs to 16 residues. Trimming removed 0 bases at V and 5 bases at J, with 16 bases between. The CDR3 spells CASSEYRGNGFETQYF. The CDR3 DNA follows: TGTGCCAGCAGTGAATATCGGGGAAACGGATTCGAGACCCAGTACTTC.